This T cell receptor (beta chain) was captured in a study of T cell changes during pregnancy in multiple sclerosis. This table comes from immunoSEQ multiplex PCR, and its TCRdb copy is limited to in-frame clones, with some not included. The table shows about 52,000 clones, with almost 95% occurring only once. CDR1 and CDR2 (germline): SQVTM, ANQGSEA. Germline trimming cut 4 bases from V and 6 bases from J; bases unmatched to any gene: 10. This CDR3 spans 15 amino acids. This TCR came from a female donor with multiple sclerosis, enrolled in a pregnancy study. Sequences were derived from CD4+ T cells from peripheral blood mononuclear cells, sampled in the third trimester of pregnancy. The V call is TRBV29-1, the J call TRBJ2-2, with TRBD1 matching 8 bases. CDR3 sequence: CSVAVAGGASGELFF. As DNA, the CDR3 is TGCAGCGTTGCGGTCGCAGGGGGCGCATCCGGGGAGCTGTTTTTT.